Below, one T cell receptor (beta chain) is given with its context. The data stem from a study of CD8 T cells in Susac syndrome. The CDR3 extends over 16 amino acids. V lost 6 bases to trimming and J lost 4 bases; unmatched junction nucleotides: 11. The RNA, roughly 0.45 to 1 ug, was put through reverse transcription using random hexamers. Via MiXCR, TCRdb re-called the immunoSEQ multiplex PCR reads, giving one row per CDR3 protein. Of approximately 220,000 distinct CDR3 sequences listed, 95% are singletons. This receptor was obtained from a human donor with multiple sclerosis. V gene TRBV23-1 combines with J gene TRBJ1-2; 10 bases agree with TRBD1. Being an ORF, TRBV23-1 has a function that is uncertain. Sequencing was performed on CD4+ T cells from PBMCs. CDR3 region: CASSQRGTGVRYGYTF. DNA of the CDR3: TGCGCCAGCAGCCAAAGGGGGACAGGGGTCCGCTATGGCTACACCTTC.